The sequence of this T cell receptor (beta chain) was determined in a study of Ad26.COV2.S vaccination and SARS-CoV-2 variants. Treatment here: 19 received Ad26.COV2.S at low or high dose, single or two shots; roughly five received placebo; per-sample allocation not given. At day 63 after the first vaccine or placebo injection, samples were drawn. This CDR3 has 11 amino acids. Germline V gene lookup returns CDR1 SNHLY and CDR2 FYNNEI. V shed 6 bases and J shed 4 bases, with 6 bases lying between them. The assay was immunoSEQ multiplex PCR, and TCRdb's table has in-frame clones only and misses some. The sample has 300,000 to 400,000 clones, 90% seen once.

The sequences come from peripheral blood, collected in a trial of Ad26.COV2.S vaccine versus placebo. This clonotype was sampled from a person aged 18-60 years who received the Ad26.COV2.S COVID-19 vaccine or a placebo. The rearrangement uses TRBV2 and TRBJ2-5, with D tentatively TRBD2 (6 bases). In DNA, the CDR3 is TGTGCCAGCAGGGAGGGAGAGACCCAGTACTTC. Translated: CASREGETQYF. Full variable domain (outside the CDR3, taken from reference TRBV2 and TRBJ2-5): EPEVTQTPSHQVTQMGQEVILRCVPISNHLYFYWYRQILGQKVEFLVSFYNNEISEKSEIFDDQFSVERPDGSNFTLKIRSTKLEDSAMYFCASREGETQYFGPGTRLLVL.